This T cell receptor (beta chain) was observed in a study of T-cell memory formation after mild COVID-19. Study-wide context: TCR clusters were mostly confined to one donor each.

TCR alpha and TCR beta cDNA libraries carrying sample barcodes and UMIs came from 5'RACE with constant-segment primers. MiXCR, applied by TCRdb to the 5' RACE reads, yields one record per CDR3 protein. The profile shows around 450,000 distinct CDR3 sequences, approximately 24% of them singletons. The length of the CDR3 is 15 residues. CDR1 SGHTA and CDR2 FQGNSA come from the germline V gene. V lost 0 bases and J 6 bases, leaving 15 bases between the germline ends. The sequenced sample was PBMCs or a T cell subset sorted from them (not recorded which). The chain joins TRBV7-2 to TRBJ2-7; D is perhaps TRBD2 (5 bases). The receptor's source is an adult woman who had mild COVID-19 (a few samples of this study predate the infection). Cell type and time point are not known. CDR3 bases: TGTGCCAGCAGCTTAGCCGAGCGGTCAAAGGGCGAGCAGTACTTC. It is translated as CASSLAERSKGEQYF.